Following are 9 T cell receptor beta chains from one sample sequenced in a study of blood T cell repertoires in COVID-19. The table came from immunoSEQ multiplex PCR; TCRdb's copy has only in-frame clones and leaves some out. The table has around 100,000 clones, around nine tenths seen once. Material: peripheral blood. These receptors were obtained from a middle-aged man with acute or convalescent COVID-19.

This chain connects TRBV5-1 to TRBJ1-4; no firm D call. CDR1 and CDR2 from the germline V gene are SGHRS and YFSETQ. Trimming shortened V by 0 bases and J by 7 bases, and 13 bases separated the two germline ends. The CDR3 length is 15 residues. The CDR3, as DNA: TGCGCCAGCAGCTTGGGACCAACTGGGAGTGAAAAACTGTTTTTT. Its translation: CASSLGPTGSEKLFF.

The chain links TRBV3-1 (or the pseudogene TRBV3-2) to TRBJ2-1, with D unresolved. The CDR3 spans 17 residues. From germline, CDR1 is LGHDT and CDR2 YNNKEL (reference sequence). V lost 0 bases to trimming and J lost 7 bases, with 19 bases between them. CDR3 nucleotide sequence: TGTGCCAGCAGCCAAGATCTATCGGTAAGCTCGAGGAATGAGCAGTTCTTC. It codes for CASSQDLSVSSRNEQFF.

In its sample, this clone was seen once. This chain links TRBV12-5 with TRBJ1-2; a possible D gene is TRBD1 (5 bases). This CDR3 is built from 14 residues. V was trimmed by 6 bases and J by 6 bases, leaving 17 bases between them. Per germline, CDR1 LGHNT and CDR2 FRNRAP. DNA of the CDR3: TGTGCTAGTGGCCCGCCCGGACAAGTCCATGGCTACACCTTC. This gives the protein CASGPPGQVHGYTF.

V and J are TRBV6-5 and TRBJ2-2; D is ambiguous. V lost 8 bases and J lost 3, with 16 bases in between. CDR1 is MNHEY and CDR2 is SVGAGI in the germline V gene. The CDR3 covers 15 residues. The CDR3 DNA sequence: TGTGCCAGCGGGCAGTTACCCGGTTACACCGGGGAGCTGTTTTTT. It translates to CASGQLPGYTGELFF.

The gene calls are TRBV29-1 and TRBJ1-2, with D perhaps matching TRBD1 (6 bases). Trimming removed 3 bases from V and 4 bases from J, with 18 bases in between. The CDR3 loop spans 15 amino acids. CDR1 and CDR2 from the germline V gene are SQVTM and ANQGSEA. The CDR3 region is CSVEGPNREGYGYTF. CDR3 coding DNA: TGCAGCGTTGAGGGCCCCAACAGGGAGGGCTATGGCTACACCTTC.

This clone appeared a few times. The rearrangement uses TRBV5-1 and TRBJ1-5, with 9 bases aligning to TRBD1. The CDR3 runs to 14 residues. Germline CDR1 is SGHRS and CDR2 is YFSETQ. J was trimmed by 5 bases and V by 4 bases; bases with no gene match: 4. The CDR3 is CASSVGQGHQPQHF. For the CDR3, the DNA is TGCGCCAGCAGCGTTGGACAGGGGCATCAGCCCCAGCATTTT.

This chain connects TRBV11-3 to TRBJ2-3; tentative D call: TRBD2 (6 bases). V lost 5 bases, J lost 0 bases, and 12 bases lay in between. This CDR3 is built from 15 residues. Germline-derived CDR1 and CDR2 are SGHNT and YENEEA. The CDR3 DNA is TGTGCCAGCAGCCGAGGGACTCACAGCACAGATACGCAGTATTTT. Encoded protein: CASSRGTHSTDTQYF. Supplemented by reference TRBV11-3 and TRBJ2-3, the full variable domain reads EAGVVQSPRYKIIEKKQPVAFWCNPISGHNTLYWYLQNLGQGPELLIRYENEEAVDDSQLPKDRFSAERLKGVDSTLKIQPAELGDSAVYLCASSRGTHSTDTQYFGPGTRLTVL.

This clone came up a few times. This sequence joins TRBV19 and TRBJ2-1, with D possibly TRBD1 on 6 matching bases. Trimming took 7 bases from V and 7 from J, leaving 14 bases between them. Per germline, CDR1 LNHDA and CDR2 SQIVND (reference sequence). The CDR3 covers 13 residues. CDR3 region: CASTTTGTNEQFF. The CDR3 nucleotides are TGTGCCAGTACGACCACAGGGACGAATGAGCAGTTCTTC.

This chain joins TRBV5-1 and TRBJ1-1; D may be TRBD1 (6 bases). This CDR3 contains 16 residues. Germline CDR1 is SGHRS and CDR2 is YFSETQ. With 3 bases removed from V and 1 base from J, the gap between germline ends came to 16 bases. This CDR3 is CASSSETGLSNTEAFF. CDR3 DNA sequence: TGCGCCAGCAGCTCCGAGACAGGTCTGTCGAACACTGAAGCTTTCTTT. The full variable domain, completed using reference TRBV5-1 and TRBJ1-1, is KAGVTQTPRYLIKTRGQQVTLSCSPISGHRSVSWYQQTPGQGLQFLFEYFSETQRNKGNFPGRFSGRQFSNSRSEMNVSTLELGDSALYLCASSSETGLSNTEAFFGQGTRLTVV.